Below, 20 T cell receptor beta chains from the same sample are listed, as sequenced in a study of T cell responses to AZD1222 COVID-19 vaccine. Data came from immunoSEQ multiplex PCR; TCRdb stores just in-frame clones and leaves some out. The sample comprises about 97,000 clones, roughly 87% of which are singletons, and more than 15% rests with the top ten. Source: peripheral blood, taken on day 0 of AZD1222 vaccination. Receptors originate from an adult in good health.

This rearrangement joins TRBV2 to TRBJ2-7; no firm D call. Per germline, CDR1 SNHLY and CDR2 FYNNEI. The CDR3 runs to 15 residues. V lost 4 bases, J lost 1 base, and 14 bases lay in between. CDR3: CASSGRAYVSYEQYF. The CDR3 coding sequence is TGTGCCAGCAGTGGACGGGCATACGTATCCTACGAGCAGTACTTC.

This CDR3 reads CASSEGTDGYTF. As DNA, the CDR3 is TGTGCCAGCAGTGAGGGGACGGATGGCTACACCTTC. This rearrangement joins TRBV6-1 to TRBJ1-2; weak D call: TRBD1 (5 bases). The CDR3 contains 12 residues. Trimming cost V 3 bases and J 6 bases, with 8 bases left between them. Germline V gene lookup returns CDR1 MNHNS and CDR2 SASEGT.

The chain recombines TRBV7-9 with TRBJ1-5; the D is unclear. The CDR3 loop spans 14 amino acids. V was trimmed by 1 base and J by 2 bases, leaving 6 bases between them. CDR1 is SEHNR and CDR2 is FQNEAQ in the germline V gene (reference sequence). The CDR3 DNA is TGTGCCAGCAGCTTAGATCTGGGCAATCAGCCCCAGCATTTT. This gives the protein CASSLDLGNQPQHF.

The rearrangement links TRBV12-3 or TRBV12-4 to TRBJ2-5; 8 nucleotides agree with TRBD1. CDR3 length: 13 residues. The V segment lost 11 bases and the J segment 5 bases; nucleotides outside the gene matches: 10. This chain's CDR3 is CASRSRGPETQYF. Written as DNA, the CDR3 is TGTGCCTCAAGATCCAGGGGGCCGGAGACCCAGTACTTC.

The CDR3 sequence: CASSLDGASTSSGEQFF. As DNA, the CDR3 is TGTGCCAGCAGCTTGGACGGGGCCAGCACTAGCTCGGGTGAGCAGTTCTTC. The rearrangement uses TRBV5-4 and TRBJ2-1, with a possible D match to TRBD2 (6 bases). The CDR3 spans 17 residues. Germline CDR1 SGHNT, CDR2 YYREEE (reference sequence). V was shortened by 0 bases and J by 9 bases, with 22 bases between the two germline ends.

V usage is TRBV18 and J usage is TRBJ2-5; 7 nucleotides match TRBD2. Per the germline V gene, CDR1 is KGHSH and CDR2 is LQKENI. The J segment lost 5 bases and the V segment lost 3 bases, leaving 9 bases of the junction unmatched. The CDR3 is 15 residues long. In DNA form, the CDR3 reads TGTGCCAGCTCACCCCGGGCGGGGGACGATGAGACCCAGTACTTC. It codes for CASSPRAGDDETQYF.

This clone was observed a few times. The DNA of the CDR3 is TGTGCCAGCAGCCCACGACTAGCGGCAGTTCAAGAGACCCAGTACTTC. The encoded protein is CASSPRLAAVQETQYF. The chain combines TRBV14 with TRBJ2-5, with 9 bases that match TRBD2. J lost 2 bases, V lost 4 bases, and 8 bases had no gene match. CDR1 and CDR2 (germline): SGHDN, FVKESK. The CDR3 is made up of 16 amino acids.

This chain connects TRBV4-1 to TRBJ2-7; D unclear. CDR1 MGHRA and CDR2 YSYEKL come from the germline V gene. Trimming cost V 5 bases and J 5 bases, with 16 bases left between them. The CDR3 has 14 residues. The CDR3 nucleotides are TGCGCCAGCAGCTCCTGGGTGGGGTCACACGAGCAGTACTTC. Translated, it gives CASSSWVGSHEQYF.

The chain employs TRBV4-1 and TRBJ2-3, with D maybe TRBD2 (5 bases). Per the germline V gene, CDR1 is MGHRA and CDR2 is YSYEKL. V shed 1 base and J shed 8 bases, with 10 bases lying between them. The CDR3 length is 13 residues. CDR3 nucleotide sequence: TGCGCCAGCAGCCAAGTGGGCCTAGCTACGCAGTATTTT. Protein sequence: CASSQVGLATQYF.

V gene TRBV6-1 combines with J gene TRBJ1-5; D not certain. The V and J ends lost 2 bases and 7 bases respectively, with 9 bases between them. CDR3 length: 13 amino acids. CDR1 is MNHNS and CDR2 is SASEGT in the germline V gene. CDR3 region: CASSESARQPQHF. Written as DNA, the CDR3 is TGTGCCAGCAGTGAATCGGCAAGACAGCCCCAGCATTTT.

The chain has TRBV10-1 and TRBJ2-1, with TRBD2 matching over 13 bases. The CDR3 spans 14 residues. Looked up from germline, CDR1 is WNHNN and CDR2 is SYGVQD (reference sequence). The trim removed 5 bases at V and 10 bases at J, leaving 5 bases unmatched. CDR3 amino acids: CASSRLAGGWEQFF. CDR3 nucleotides: TGCGCCAGCAGTCGACTAGCGGGAGGTTGGGAGCAGTTCTTC.

The CDR3 spells CAINRGPDEKLFF. CDR3 DNA sequence: TGTGCCATCAATCGGGGCCCCGATGAAAAACTGTTTTTT. The chain carries TRBV10-3 and TRBJ1-4; TRBD1 is a possible D gene (5 bases). In germline, CDR1 is ENHRY, CDR2 SYGVKD. There are 13 residues in the CDR3. V was clipped by 7 bases and J by 6 bases, with 12 bases between them.

The chain employs TRBV15 and TRBJ1-3, with D possibly matching TRBD1 (5 bases). Germline values: CDR1 LNHNV, CDR2 YYDKDF (reference sequence). V was shortened by 3 bases and J by 0 bases, with 15 bases between the two germline ends. The CDR3 consists of 17 residues. CDR3 protein: CATSSNMGTNSGNTIYF. CDR3 bases: TGTGCCACCAGCAGTAACATGGGGACCAACTCTGGAAACACCATATATTTT.

V gene TRBV28 combines with J gene TRBJ2-7; D is unresolved. Trimming cost V 4 bases and J 9 bases, with 13 bases left between them. Per germline, CDR1 MDHEN and CDR2 SYDVKM. The CDR3 loop spans 12 amino acids. The CDR3 here is CASSWATEGQYF. CDR3 sequence (DNA): TGTGCCAGCAGTTGGGCGACTGAAGGGCAGTACTTC. The complete variable domain, with remaining parts taken from reference TRBV28 and TRBJ2-7, reads DVKVTQSSRYLVKRTGEKVFLECVQDMDHENMFWYRQDPGLGLRLIYFSYDVKMKEKGDIPEGYSVSREKKERFSLILESASTNQTSMYLCASSWATEGQYFGPGTRLTVT.

The CDR3 sequence is CASSRGLASVNEQFF. The CDR3 bases are TGTGCCAGCAGCCGGGGACTAGCCTCAGTCAATGAGCAGTTCTTC. This chain joins TRBV7-3 and TRBJ2-1; 9 positions agree with TRBD2. Trimming at V came to 5 bases and at J to 6 bases, leaving 8 bases not matched to a gene. Germline V CDR1 and CDR2: SGHTA, FQGTGA. The length of the CDR3 is 15 residues.

J is TRBJ1-2 and V is TRBV19; maybe TRBD1 (6 bases). CDR1 and CDR2 (germline): LNHDA, SQIVND (reference sequence). This CDR3 region has 12 residues. V dropped 6 bases and J dropped 8 bases, with 13 bases sitting between them. The CDR3 is CASSQQGSGYTF. The CDR3 bases are TGTGCCAGTAGCCAACAGGGCTCCGGCTACACCTTC.

The rearrangement uses TRBV27 and TRBJ1-1; a weak D match, TRBD1 (6 bases). The V end was cut by 6 bases, the J end by 1 base, with 12 bases between. Germline loops: CDR1 MNHEY, CDR2 SMNVEV (reference sequence). This CDR3 region has 14 residues. CDR3 residues: CASSPGHQNTEAFF. CDR3 in DNA: TGTGCCAGCAGCCCGGGACACCAGAACACTGAAGCTTTCTTT.

V and J are TRBV20-1 and TRBJ1-2; D is uncertain. This CDR3 comprises 11 residues. V was shortened by 3 bases and J by 8 bases, with 10 bases between the two germline ends. Germline V gene data show CDR1 as DFQATT and CDR2 as SNEGSKA (reference sequence). The CDR3 sequence: CSASLGWGYTF. CDR3 nucleotides: TGCAGTGCTAGTCTGGGTTGGGGCTACACCTTC.

The chain has TRBV19 and TRBJ2-5; D might be TRBD2 (5 bases). Germline values: CDR1 LNHDA, CDR2 SQIVND (reference sequence). The CDR3 covers 13 residues. Between the trimmed V and J ends, which lost 2 bases and 5 bases, there was a span of 9 bases. Here the CDR3 DNA reads TGTGCCAGTAGTATATCGTGGAGGGAGACCCAGTACTTC. Residues: CASSISWRETQYF.

The V and J genes are TRBV18 and TRBJ2-7, with D possibly matching TRBD1 (5 bases). CDR1 and CDR2 from the germline V gene are KGHSH and LQKENI. This CDR3 has 14 residues. V was trimmed by 3 bases and J by 6 bases, leaving 15 bases between them. CDR3 sequence (DNA): TGTGCCAGCTCACCGGATCAGGGCCCCACCGAGCAGTACTTC. This encodes CASSPDQGPTEQYF. The entire variable domain, with the rest obtained from reference TRBV18 and TRBJ2-7, is as follows: NAGVMQNPRHLVRRRGQEARLRCSPMKGHSHVYWYRQLPEEGLKFMVYLQKENIIDESGMPKERFSAEFPKEGPSILRIQQVVRGDSAAYFCASSPDQGPTEQYFGPGTRLTVT.